Below, 32 T cell receptor beta chains from the same sample are listed, as sequenced in a study of blood T cell repertoires in COVID-19. Data came from immunoSEQ multiplex PCR; TCRdb stores just in-frame clones and leaves some out. Found here are 120,000 or so clones, 65% to 90% of them singletons; the top ten hold about 7%. The sample was peripheral blood. These receptors were obtained from an elderly man with active or convalescent COVID-19.

The chain joins TRBV24-1 to TRBJ1-4; TRBD1 is a possible D gene (6 bases). Per the germline V gene, CDR1 is KGHDR and CDR2 is SFDVKD. V shed 4 bases and J shed 5 bases, with 10 bases lying between them. The CDR3 totals 14 residues. The CDR3 DNA is TGTGCCACCAGTGACTCCACAGGGAATGAAAAACTGTTTTTT. It yields the protein CATSDSTGNEKLFF.

The chain couples TRBV6-1 to TRBJ1-3; D remains ambiguous. This CDR3 is built from 15 residues. V dropped 2 bases and J dropped 2 bases, with 10 bases sitting between them. From germline, CDR1 is MNHNS and CDR2 SASEGT. CDR3 DNA: TGTGCCAGCAGTGAATCCGGCCAGGCTGGAAACACCATATATTTT. Translating it yields CASSESGQAGNTIYF.

The rearrangement uses TRBV2 and TRBJ2-6, with 7 bases aligning to TRBD2. The CDR3 runs 16 residues. Unmatched junction bases numbered 9, after V lost 6 bases and J lost 4 bases. From germline, CDR1 is SNHLY and CDR2 FYNNEI. CDR3 sequence (DNA): TGTGCCAGCAGGAGTAAGGCGGGGGTCGGGGCCAACGTCCTGACTTTC. This translates into CASRSKAGVGANVLTF.

This clone was seen more than once but under ten times. The chain carries TRBV7-9 and TRBJ1-1; 7 positions agree with TRBD1. This CDR3 has 14 residues. Germline assignment: CDR1 SEHNR and CDR2 FQNEAQ (reference sequence). With 5 bases clipped from V and 2 bases from J, the junction kept 5 bases outside the gene matches. CDR3 in DNA: TGTGCCAGCAGCGACCACAGGGGCAACACTGAAGCTTTCTTT. It specifies CASSDHRGNTEAFF.

J is TRBJ2-2 and V is TRBV9, with 9 bases fitting TRBD2. Germline loops: CDR1 SGDLS, CDR2 YYNGEE. The V segment lost 4 bases and the J segment 7 bases; nucleotides outside the gene matches: 11. This CDR3 is 16 amino acids long. The CDR3 spells CASSQEASGNLGELFF. The CDR3 nucleotides are TGTGCCAGCAGCCAGGAGGCTAGCGGGAACCTCGGGGAGCTGTTTTTT.

J is TRBJ2-1 and V is TRBV7-3, with 12 positions matching TRBD2. This CDR3 is 16 amino acids long. In germline, CDR1 is SGHTA, CDR2 FQGTGA. J was trimmed by 3 bases and V by 3 bases; bases with no gene match: 3. The DNA for the CDR3 is TGTGCCAGCAGCTTCGGGACTAGCGGGCGCTACAATGAGCAGTTCTTC. The encoded protein is CASSFGTSGRYNEQFF. Full variable domain (rest looked up from reference TRBV7-3 and TRBJ2-1): GAGVSQTPSNKVTEKGKYVELRCDPISGHTALYWYRQSLGQGPEFLIYFQGTGAADDSGLPNDRFFAVRPEGSVSTLKIQRTERGDSAVYLCASSFGTSGRYNEQFFGPGTRLTVL.

The chain couples TRBV10-3 to TRBJ2-1, with TRBD2 matching 8 bases. Germline CDR1 reads ENHRY; CDR2 reads SYGVKD. The CDR3 is made up of 14 amino acids. V lost 2 bases to trimming and J lost 8 bases; unmatched junction nucleotides: 5. As DNA, the CDR3 is TGTGCCATCAGTGAGCCCCAGCGGGGGTATGAGCAGTTCTTC. Its translation: CAISEPQRGYEQFF.

In its sample, this clone was seen a few times. V is TRBV9 and J is TRBJ1-5, with 7 bases matching TRBD1. Trimming removed 3 bases from V and 2 bases from J; junction bases left unmatched: 8. The CDR3 length is 16 residues. The germline gives CDR1 SGDLS, CDR2 YYNGEE. The CDR3 is CASSATGDGGNQPQHF. In DNA form, the CDR3 reads TGTGCCAGCAGCGCTACAGGGGATGGAGGCAATCAGCCCCAGCATTTT. Full variable domain (remainder filled in from reference TRBV9 and TRBJ1-5): DSGVTQTPKHLITATGQRVTLRCSPRSGDLSVYWYQQSLDQGLQFLIQYYNGEERAKGNILERFSAQQFPDLHSELNLSSLELGDSALYFCASSATGDGGNQPQHFGDGTRLSIL.

The rearrangement uses TRBV4-1 and TRBJ1-4, with 7 nucleotides matching TRBD1. CDR3 length: 16 amino acids. With V trimmed by 5 bases and J by 0 bases, 6 bases remained unmatched. CDR1 is MGHRA, CDR2 YSYEKL, per germline. CDR3 loop: CASSATTGTTNEKLFF. The CDR3 DNA sequence: TGCGCCAGCAGCGCTACGACAGGGACAACTAATGAAAAACTGTTTTTT.

This rearrangement joins TRBV9 to TRBJ2-5, with 8 bases aligning to TRBD2. Per the germline V gene, CDR1 is SGDLS and CDR2 is YYNGEE. The V segment lost 4 bases and the J segment 5 bases; nucleotides outside the gene matches: 10. This CDR3 spans 15 amino acids. CDR3: CASSSLHRGGETQYF. DNA for the CDR3: TGTGCCAGCAGCTCCCTGCATCGGGGGGGGGAGACCCAGTACTTC.

This chain joins TRBV6-5 and TRBJ2-5; TRBD2 might be the D (5 bases). Germline assignment: CDR1 MNHEY and CDR2 SVGAGI. V was shortened by 7 bases and J by 3 bases, with 12 bases between the two germline ends. The CDR3 spans 13 residues. The CDR3 DNA sequence: TGTGCCAGCACCCGGGGTTCAGAAGAGACCCAGTACTTC. Translated, it gives CASTRGSEETQYF.

The chain combines TRBV30 with TRBJ1-3; D not certain. Germline lookup yields CDR1 GTSNPN and CDR2 SVGIG (reference sequence). Between the trimmed V and J ends, which lost 0 bases and 0 bases, there was a span of 9 bases. The CDR3 runs to 15 residues. CDR3 sequence (DNA): TGTGCCTGGAGTGTACCCCGACACTCTGGAAACACCATATATTTT. Translated: CAWSVPRHSGNTIYF.

The CDR3 sequence: CASSSAGTGGWILRNGYTF. For the CDR3, the DNA is TGTGCCAGCAGCTCGGCCGGGACAGGGGGCTGGATTTTAAGGAATGGCTACACCTTC. This chain uses TRBV7-2 with TRBJ1-2; 12 bases line up with TRBD1. After removal of 4 bases from V and 6 bases from J, the junction contained 18 bases not matched to a gene. Germline V gene lookup returns CDR1 SGHTA and CDR2 FQGNSA. This CDR3 is 19 amino acids long. The full variable domain, with the rest looked up from reference TRBV7-2 and TRBJ1-2, is GAGVSQSPSNKVTEKGKDVELRCDPISGHTALYWYRQSLGQGLEFLIYFQGNSAPDKSGLPSDRFSAERTGGSVSTLTIQRTQQEDSAVYLCASSSAGTGGWILRNGYTFGSGTRLTVV.

This clone was counted between two and nine times. The rearrangement links TRBV27 to TRBJ2-7, with a weak D call TRBD1 (6 bases). Germline V lookup: CDR1 MNHEY, CDR2 SMNVEV (reference sequence). Trimming removed 6 bases from V and 0 bases from J, with 9 bases in between. This CDR3 comprises 13 residues. The CDR3 sequence: CASRWDNSYEQYF. The DNA of the CDR3 is TGTGCCAGCAGGTGGGACAACTCCTACGAGCAGTACTTC.

In this sample, this clone turned up a few times. The chain recombines TRBV12-3 or TRBV12-4 with TRBJ2-1; the D is unclear. The CDR3 sequence is 11 residues long. With 6 bases removed from V and 9 bases from J, the gap between germline ends came to 9 bases. The chain's CDR3 is CASRRRGEQFF. The CDR3 nucleotides are TGTGCCAGCAGGCGACGCGGTGAGCAGTTCTTC.

CDR3: CASSPLRGATGNTIYF. The DNA for the CDR3 is TGTGCCAGCAGCCCCCTCAGGGGGGCTACTGGAAACACCATATATTTT. V gene TRBV7-9 combines with J gene TRBJ1-3; TRBD1 aligns across 7 bases. There are 16 residues in the CDR3. CDR1 and CDR2 (germline): SEHNR, FQNEAQ (reference sequence). Germline trimming cut 5 bases from V and 2 bases from J; bases unmatched to any gene: 9.

The chain couples TRBV5-1 to TRBJ2-2, with a weak D call TRBD1 (6 bases). Trimming pared 6 bases from V and 4 bases from J, leaving 16 bases between. The CDR3 is 15 residues long. Germline V gene data show CDR1 as SGHRS and CDR2 as YFSETQ. The CDR3 DNA reads as TGCGCCAGCACCCAGGGGTGGGATGGCACCGGGGAGCTGTTTTTT. Encoded protein: CASTQGWDGTGELFF.

The rearrangement uses TRBV25-1 and TRBJ2-4; no clear D gene. CDR1 MGHDK and CDR2 SYGVNS come from the germline V gene. Between the trimmed V and J ends, which lost 3 bases and 15 bases, there was a span of 15 bases. This CDR3 region has 12 residues. In nucleotides, the CDR3 is TGTGCCAGCAGTGAGCTAGACCACCGAACGTACTTC. Translation gives CASSELDHRTYF.

The rearrangement joins TRBV7-3 to TRBJ2-1, with 12 bases identical to TRBD1. J lost 2 bases, V lost 6 bases, and 8 bases had no gene match. The CDR3 contains 17 residues. Germline values: CDR1 SGHTA, CDR2 FQGTGA. The CDR3 DNA reads as TGTGCCAGCAGTCCCAACCGGGACAGGGGGCCCTACAATGAGCAGTTCTTC. Protein product: CASSPNRDRGPYNEQFF.

The chain joins TRBV21-1 to TRBJ1-6. TRBV21-1 is marked as a pseudogene. The CDR3 contains 17 residues. The chain's CDR3 is CASNPAKGGGRNSPLHF. The CDR3 DNA reads as TGTGCCAGCAACCCAGCAAAGGGGGGGGGTCGTAATTCACCCCTCCACTTT.

In this sample, this clone turned up a few times. This rearrangement joins TRBV3-1 (or the pseudogene TRBV3-2) to TRBJ2-7; TRBD1 agrees at 7 bases. The CDR3 is 13 residues long. J lost 0 bases, V lost 10 bases, and 6 bases had no gene match. Germline V gene lookup returns CDR1 LGHDT and CDR2 YNNKEL (reference sequence). The CDR3 sequence: CATTTGLSYEQYF. DNA of the CDR3: TGTGCCACCACGACAGGGCTCTCCTACGAGCAGTACTTC.

The genes are TRBV3-1 (or the pseudogene TRBV3-2) and TRBJ1-2; 10 bases line up with TRBD1. V was clipped by 5 bases and J by 14 bases; unmatched bases: 17. The CDR3 runs 15 residues. The germline V gene has CDR1 LGHDT and CDR2 YNNKEL (reference sequence). The CDR3 DNA reads as TGTGCCAGCAGCTACCGACAGGGGGCTGTCGGAGTTAGGACCTTC. It translates to CASSYRQGAVGVRTF.

This sequence joins TRBV7-9 and TRBJ1-5, with D maybe TRBD1 (5 bases). The CDR3 is 14 residues long. The V gene's germline CDR1 is SEHNR and CDR2 FQNEAQ (reference sequence). Trimming removed 4 bases at V and 4 bases at J, with 11 bases between. The CDR3 nucleotides read TGTGCCAGCAGCTATGGCGGGGGGAATCAGCCCCAGCATTTT. Amino acid sequence: CASSYGGGNQPQHF.

The chain recombines TRBV5-4 with TRBJ2-1; no reliable D call. CDR1 and CDR2 from the germline V gene are SGHNT and YYREEE (reference sequence). V was cut by 2 bases and J by 6 bases, with 15 bases left in between. The CDR3 spans 15 residues. CDR3 sequence: CASSFEALSSNEQFF. Here the CDR3 DNA reads TGTGCCAGCAGCTTCGAGGCATTGAGTTCCAATGAGCAGTTCTTC. The whole variable domain, filled in from reference TRBV5-4 and TRBJ2-1, reads ETGVTQSPTHLIKTRGQQVTLRCSSQSGHNTVSWYQQALGQGPQFIFQYYREEENGRGNFPPRFSGLQFPNYSSELNVNALELDDSALYLCASSFEALSSNEQFFGPGTRLTVL.

In DNA, the CDR3 is TGTGCCAGTAGTCTTATTCCAGGGGGGAATCAGCCCCAGCATTTT. This encodes CASSLIPGGNQPQHF. The gene calls are TRBV19 and TRBJ1-5; 7 bases are a match to TRBD1. The CDR3 loop spans 15 amino acids. The V gene's germline CDR1 is LNHDA and CDR2 SQIVND (reference sequence). Trimming cost V 5 bases and J 4 bases; bases outside gene matches: 8. The variable domain in full, with the rest retrieved from reference TRBV19 and TRBJ1-5, is DGGITQSPKYLFRKEGQNVTLSCEQNLNHDAMYWYRQDPGQGLRLIYYSQIVNDFQKGDIAEGYSVSREKKESFPLTVTSAQKNPTAFYLCASSLIPGGNQPQHFGDGTRLSIL.

The V gene is TRBV7-2, the J gene TRBJ1-3; D is perhaps TRBD1 (5 bases). V was trimmed by 5 bases and J by 2 bases, leaving 10 bases between them. The germline CDR1 and CDR2 sequences are SGHTA and FQGNSA. The CDR3 consists of 14 residues. The CDR3 DNA sequence: TGTGCCAGCAGCCCGGGGGGGACTGGAAACACCATATATTTT. Its protein is CASSPGGTGNTIYF.

The rearrangement uses TRBV6-2 or TRBV6-3 and TRBJ1-2; D may be TRBD1 (6 bases). The CDR3 covers 14 residues. Trimming stripped 2 bases from V and 6 bases from J, with 13 bases between. The germline V gene encodes CDR1 MNHEY and CDR2 SVGEGT. This CDR3 reads CASSYVGWDNGYTF. CDR3 nucleotide sequence: TGTGCCAGCAGTTACGTGGGATGGGACAATGGCTACACCTTC.

The rearrangement links TRBV27 to TRBJ2-4; D is possibly TRBD2 (5 bases). This CDR3 has 15 residues. The V gene lost 4 bases and the J gene lost 1 base, with 11 bases spanning the gap. The V gene's germline CDR1 is MNHEY and CDR2 SMNVEV (reference sequence). The CDR3 region has the DNA TGTGCCAGCAGTTCGGGATGGCAGGCCAAAAACATTCAGTACTTC. Translated, it gives CASSSGWQAKNIQYF.

V usage is TRBV9 and J usage is TRBJ2-1; D is perhaps TRBD2 (6 bases). The CDR3 has 13 amino acids. Germline V gene data show CDR1 as SGDLS and CDR2 as YYNGEE. Trimming took 0 bases from V and 9 from J, leaving 10 bases between them. The CDR3 sequence: CASSVERRGEQFF. The CDR3 DNA is TGTGCCAGCAGCGTAGAGAGGAGGGGTGAGCAGTTCTTC.

The chain recombines TRBV2 with TRBJ2-7; 7 bases are a match to TRBD2. The germline CDR1 and CDR2 sequences are SNHLY and FYNNEI. Unmatched junction bases numbered 5, after V lost 1 base and J lost 5 bases. The CDR3 totals 14 residues. The CDR3 loop is CASSEGGGGDEQYF. Written as DNA, the CDR3 is TGTGCCAGCAGTGAAGGGGGGGGAGGCGACGAGCAGTACTTC.

The chain is built from TRBV2 and TRBJ1-4; D might be TRBD1 (5 bases). Germline CDR1 and CDR2: SNHLY and FYNNEI. The V gene lost 8 bases and the J gene lost 8 bases, with 21 bases spanning the gap. There are 15 residues in the CDR3. This CDR3 is CASQRPGEGHEKLFF. CDR3 coding DNA: TGTGCCAGCCAACGGCCGGGGGAGGGGCACGAAAAACTGTTTTTT.

The J gene is TRBJ2-3, the V gene TRBV5-1; TRBD2 matches 9 bases. Germline CDR1 is SGHRS and CDR2 is YFSETQ. The CDR3 covers 16 residues. V lost 1 base, J lost 2 bases, and 5 bases stayed unmatched. Here the CDR3 DNA reads TGCGCCAGCAGCTTGCGGCTAGCGGGATTCACAGATACGCAGTATTTT. Protein product: CASSLRLAGFTDTQYF. The full variable domain, rest sourced from reference TRBV5-1 and TRBJ2-3, is KAGVTQTPRYLIKTRGQQVTLSCSPISGHRSVSWYQQTPGQGLQFLFEYFSETQRNKGNFPGRFSGRQFSNSRSEMNVSTLELGDSALYLCASSLRLAGFTDTQYFGPGTRLTVL.